A selection of T cell receptor beta chains follows, all from one sample in a study of Ad26.COV2.S vaccination and SARS-CoV-2 variants. Measured with immunoSEQ multiplex PCR; TCRdb has only the in-frame clones, and not every one. The profile shows some 420,000 clones, approximately 90% of them singletons. Sequencing was performed on peripheral blood, taken in a trial of Ad26.COV2.S vaccine versus placebo. Receptor source: a person aged 18-60 years who received the Ad26.COV2.S COVID-19 vaccine or a placebo. CDR3s include the opening cysteine and the closing phenylalanine or tryptophan. The D gene is left open where the match is weak. Rows give clone size only sometimes, using once, few, many, or a class for an expanded clone.

D gene,clone size,V gene,J gene,CDR3 protein,CDR3 DNA
TRBD2,-,TRBV19,TRBJ2-2,CASSQKGTSRAGELFF,TGTGCCAGTAGCCAGAAAGGGACTAGCCGGGCCGGGGAGCTGTTTTTT
TRBD1,-,TRBV28,TRBJ1-5,CASSLPGDRGLGQPQHF,TGTGCCAGCAGTCTCCCCGGCGACAGGGGGCTCGGTCAGCCCCAGCATTTT
-,-,TRBV7-8,TRBJ1-1,CASSPGTEAFF,TGTGCCAGCAGCCCCGGAACTGAAGCTTTCTTT
TRBD1,-,TRBV29-1,TRBJ2-2,CSVSGTGGGELFF,TGCAGCGTCTCCGGGACAGGGGGCGGGGAGCTGTTTTTT
-,once,TRBV29-1,TRBJ2-1,CSSEGVSSYNEQFF,TGCAGCTCAGAAGGGGTAAGCTCCTACAATGAGCAGTTCTTC
TRBD1,once,TRBV11-2,TRBJ2-1,CASSQDRVYEQFF,TGTGCCAGCAGCCAAGACAGGGTCTATGAGCAGTTCTTC
-,-,TRBV27,TRBJ2-6,CASSFRGSGANVLTF,TGTGCCAGCAGTTTCCGGGGCTCTGGGGCCAACGTCCTGACTTTC
-,-,TRBV27,TRBJ2-1,CASTITGRNEQFF,TGTGCCAGCACCATCACGGGGCGCAATGAGCAGTTCTTC
TRBD1,-,TRBV19,TRBJ1-6,CASSMTGGNSPLHF,TGTGCCAGTAGTATGACAGGGGGGAATTCACCCCTCCACTTT
-,-,TRBV7-5,TRBJ1-4,CVRSLEGATNEKLFF,TGTGTCAGAAGCTTAGAAGGGGCAACTAATGAAAAACTGTTTTTT
-,-,TRBV3-1/TRBV3-2,TRBJ2-7,CASSPAVGRMNEQYF,TGTGCCAGCAGCCCTGCAGTAGGGAGGATGAACGAGCAGTACTTC
-,-,TRBV6-5,TRBJ2-4,CASSYSIQGSKNIQYF,TGTGCCAGCAGTTACTCGATTCAGGGTTCCAAAAACATTCAGTACTTC
-,-,TRBV7-3,TRBJ2-5,CASSTGLMETQYF,TGTGCCAGCAGTACCGGGCTGATGGAGACCCAGTACTTC
TRBD1,-,TRBV28,TRBJ2-5,CASSPDRAGMETQYF,TGTGCCAGCAGTCCCGACAGGGCCGGGATGGAGACCCAGTACTTC
-,-,TRBV3-1/TRBV3-2,TRBJ2-7,CASSQAVVSYEQYF,TGTGCCAGCAGCCAAGCCGTGGTCTCCTACGAGCAGTACTTC
TRBD1,-,TRBV28,TRBJ1-4,CASSPGQGAEKLFF,TGTGCCAGCAGCCCTGGACAGGGGGCGGAAAAACTGTTTTTT
-,-,TRBV29-1,TRBJ2-5,CSVGMSRETQYF,TGCAGCGTTGGAATGAGCAGGGAGACCCAGTACTTC
TRBD2,-,TRBV19,TRBJ2-7,CASSLAGGLGEQYF,TGTGCCAGTAGTCTAGCGGGGGGGCTTGGCGAGCAGTACTTC
TRBD2,-,TRBV28,TRBJ2-3,CASTPGGGYADTQYF,TGTGCCAGCACTCCCGGGGGGGGGTACGCAGATACGCAGTATTTT
TRBD1,-,TRBV6-5,TRBJ2-1,CASSFLARTGFDEQFF,TGTGCCAGCAGTTTTTTAGCCCGGACAGGGTTCGATGAGCAGTTCTTC
-,-,TRBV11-2,TRBJ1-2,CASSTSGGANYGYTF,TGTGCCAGCAGCACGAGTGGGGGGGCCAACTATGGCTACACCTTC
-,-,TRBV4-1,TRBJ1-4,CASSHEGKEKLFF,TGCGCCAGCAGCCATGAGGGGAAGGAAAAACTGTTTTTT
-,-,TRBV28,TRBJ2-6,CASSLDSLGGANVLTF,TGTGCCAGCAGTTTAGACTCTCTGGGGGGGGCCAACGTCCTGACTTTC
-,-,TRBV30,TRBJ1-5,CAWSVWGSDQPQHF,TGTGCCTGGAGTGTATGGGGGAGCGATCAGCCCCAGCATTTT
-,-,TRBV6-2/TRBV6-3,TRBJ2-5,CASSYSDAAETQYF,TGTGCCAGCAGTTACTCGGACGCCGCGGAGACCCAGTACTTC
-,-,TRBV10-3,TRBJ2-1,CAISDRANFTLNEQFF,TGTGCCATCAGTGATAGGGCCAACTTCACCCTCAATGAGCAGTTCTTC
-,-,TRBV2,TRBJ2-7,CASSDGLSYEQYF,TGTGCCAGCAGTGATGGTTTGTCCTACGAGCAGTACTTC
-,few,TRBV19,TRBJ1-1,CASRGRQVNTEAFF,TGTGCCAGTAGGGGAAGACAGGTGAACACTGAAGCTTTCTTT
TRBD2,-,TRBV5-4,TRBJ2-7,CASSPLGLAGGYEQYF,TGTGCCAGCAGCCCACTTGGACTAGCGGGGGGCTACGAGCAGTACTTC
-,-,TRBV20-1,TRBJ2-5,CSASFRYAETQYF,TGCAGTGCTAGTTTCCGATACGCCGAGACCCAGTACTTC
TRBD1,-,TRBV6-1,TRBJ2-2,CASSDETGKNTGELFF,TGTGCCAGCAGTGATGAGACAGGGAAGAACACCGGGGAGCTGTTTTTT
TRBD1,-,TRBV5-1,TRBJ1-3,CASSPSDRVGNTIYF,TGCGCCAGCAGCCCGTCGGACAGGGTTGGAAACACCATATATTTT
-,-,TRBV7-6,TRBJ1-1,CASSSRDTEAFF,TGTGCCAGCAGCTCCAGGGACACTGAAGCTTTCTTT
TRBD2,-,TRBV5-4,TRBJ2-5,CASSSDSGGAWKTQYF,TGTGCCAGCAGCTCCGATAGCGGGGGGGCCTGGAAGACCCAGTACTTC
TRBD2,-,TRBV14,TRBJ2-5,CASSQEAGTRQETQYF,TGTGCCAGCAGCCAGGAAGCCGGGACTAGACAAGAGACCCAGTACTTC
TRBD2,-,TRBV7-2,TRBJ2-3,CASSPTGTSGGAPVNTQYF,TGTGCCAGCAGCCCCACCGGGACTAGCGGGGGGGCTCCCGTGAATACGCAGTATTTT
-,-,TRBV5-1,TRBJ2-5,CASSLAGADQETQYF,TGCGCCAGCAGCTTGGCCGGGGCTGACCAAGAGACCCAGTACTTC
-,-,TRBV6-2/TRBV6-3,TRBJ1-5,CASSATSQPQHF,TGTGCCAGCAGTGCTACGAGTCAGCCCCAGCATTTT
-,-,TRBV24-1,TRBJ2-3,CATSDPGTYTDTQYF,TGTGCCACCAGTGATCCAGGGACCTACACAGATACGCAGTATTTT
TRBD1,-,TRBV15,TRBJ2-3,CATSRRGGTGVPDTQYF,TGTGCCACCAGCAGACGTGGTGGGACAGGGGTCCCAGATACGCAGTATTTT
-,-,TRBV7-6,TRBJ2-1,CASSLASAGEYNEQFF,TGTGCCAGCAGCTTAGCGTCAGCAGGGGAGTACAATGAGCAGTTCTTC
-,-,TRBV7-9,TRBJ2-5,CASSLGDPLAQYF,TGTGCCAGCAGCTTAGGGGACCCCCTGGCCCAGTACTTC
-,-,TRBV6-6,TRBJ2-3,CASSYSSVDTQYF,TGTGCCAGCAGTTATTCGAGCGTAGATACGCAGTATTTT
-,-,TRBV7-8,TRBJ2-7,CASSPRTLSSYEQYF,TGTGCCAGCAGCCCCCGGACCCTCAGCTCCTACGAGCAGTACTTC
-,-,TRBV28,TRBJ1-2,CASSLRQDRNGYTF,TGTGCCAGCAGTTTAAGACAGGACCGAAATGGCTACACCTTC
-,-,TRBV5-4,TRBJ1-1,CASSPFRPNTEAFF,TGTGCCAGCAGCCCATTCCGCCCGAACACTGAAGCTTTCTTT
-,once,TRBV4-1,TRBJ2-1,CASSQNGAEQFF,TGCGCCAGCAGCCAAAATGGCGCTGAGCAGTTCTTC
TRBD1,-,TRBV5-4,TRBJ1-6,CASSLERGLSPLHF,TGTGCCAGCAGCTTGGAGAGGGGGCTGTCACCCCTCCACTTT
-,-,TRBV27,TRBJ1-5,CASSSLIGSNQPQHF,TGTGCCAGCAGCTCCCTCATAGGTAGCAATCAGCCCCAGCATTTT
-,-,TRBV7-2,TRBJ1-3,CASSLFRAGNTIYF,TGTGCCAGCAGCTTATTTCGGGCTGGAAACACCATATATTTT
-,-,TRBV30,TRBJ1-1,CAWMQNTEAFF,TGTGCCTGGATGCAGAACACTGAAGCTTTCTTT
-,-,TRBV29-1,TRBJ2-2,CPQRWGRTGELFF,TGCCCCCAACGGTGGGGGCGAACCGGGGAGCTGTTTTTT
-,-,TRBV28,TRBJ2-7,CASSSSVYEQYF,TGTGCCAGCAGTTCCTCAGTGTACGAGCAGTACTTC
-,-,TRBV11-3,TRBJ2-7,CASSLDFNYEQYF,TGTGCCAGCAGCTTAGATTTTAACTACGAGCAGTACTTC